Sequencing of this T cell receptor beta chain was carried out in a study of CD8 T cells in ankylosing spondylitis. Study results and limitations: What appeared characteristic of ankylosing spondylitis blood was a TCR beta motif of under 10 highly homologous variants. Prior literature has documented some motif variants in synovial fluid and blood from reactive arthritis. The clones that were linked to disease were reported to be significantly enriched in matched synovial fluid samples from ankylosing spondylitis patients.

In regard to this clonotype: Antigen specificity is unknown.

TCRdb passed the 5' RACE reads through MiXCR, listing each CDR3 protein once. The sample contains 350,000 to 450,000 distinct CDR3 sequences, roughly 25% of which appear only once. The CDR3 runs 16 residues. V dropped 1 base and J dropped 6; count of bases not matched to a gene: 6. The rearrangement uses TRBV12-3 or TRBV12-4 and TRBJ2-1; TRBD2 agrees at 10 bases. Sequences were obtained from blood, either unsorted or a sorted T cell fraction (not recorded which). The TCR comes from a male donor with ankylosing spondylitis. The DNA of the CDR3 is TGTGCCAGCAGTTTAGGTAGCGGGAGGCCGACCAATGAGCAGTTCTTC. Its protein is CASSLGSGRPTNEQFF.